What follows are 12 T cell receptor beta chains derived from one specimen sequenced in a study of T cell changes during pregnancy in multiple sclerosis (dated by TCRdb to between 2018 and 2021). Libraries came from the immunoSEQ multiplex PCR assay. Entries here come from immuneACCESS through TCRdb and include only in-frame sequences with V and J called. Some clones fail to appear in such tables; in the studies checked, an unresolved V gene covers under half of the shortfall, and the cause of the remainder is unknown. A total of approximately 59,000 clones appear in this sample, 85% to 95% of them only once. Of the sample, approximately 0.35% falls within the top ten clones. The sequences come from CD4+ T cells from peripheral blood mononuclear cells, collected before pregnancy. Source of these receptors: a female donor with multiple sclerosis, enrolled in a pregnancy study.

The V and J genes are TRBV20-1 and TRBJ2-3; D not resolved. Germline loops: CDR1 DFQATT, CDR2 SNEGSKA (reference sequence). This CDR3 comprises 11 residues. V was shortened by 5 bases and J by 5 bases, with 8 bases between the two germline ends. This chain's CDR3 is CSAVVGDTQYF. Written as DNA, the CDR3 is TGCAGTGCTGTGGTCGGAGATACGCAGTATTTT.

The CDR3 loop is CASSPRGSGGYNEQFF. In nucleotides, the CDR3 is TGTGCCAGTAGTCCGCGTGGTAGCGGGGGCTACAATGAGCAGTTCTTC. The chain carries TRBV19 and TRBJ2-1; TRBD2 aligns across 9 bases. The CDR3 is made up of 16 amino acids. Germline V gene data show CDR1 as LNHDA and CDR2 as SQIVND (reference sequence). The trim removed 5 bases at V and 3 bases at J, leaving 8 bases unmatched.

CDR3 sequence (DNA): TGTGCCAGCAGCCCGACTAGCGGGAGGGCCCAAGAGACCCAGTACTTC. This gives the protein CASSPTSGRAQETQYF. V gene TRBV7-2 combines with J gene TRBJ2-5, with 14 bases fitting TRBD2. From germline, CDR1 is SGHTA and CDR2 FQGNSA. Trimming at V came to 5 bases and at J to 1 base, leaving 3 bases not matched to a gene. The length of the CDR3 is 16 residues.

The chain uses TRBV7-2 and TRBJ1-1, with TRBD1 matching 9 bases. Germline V gene data show CDR1 as SGHTA and CDR2 as FQGNSA. V gave up 5 bases and J gave up 5 bases; unmatched junction bases: 9. The CDR3 is 15 amino acids. In DNA form, the CDR3 reads TGTGCCAGCAGCACTAAACAGGGGGCTGGTACTGAAGCTTTCTTT. Its translation: CASSTKQGAGTEAFF.

This chain connects TRBV11-2 to TRBJ2-3; 12 bases align to TRBD2. In germline, CDR1 is SGHAT, CDR2 FQNNGV. The CDR3 consists of 15 residues. V trimming: 5 bases; J trimming: 3 bases; junction bases outside the gene matches: 3. CDR3 residues: CASSPTSGRTDTQYF. The DNA for the CDR3 is TGTGCCAGCAGCCCGACTAGCGGGAGAACAGATACGCAGTATTTT.

The V gene is TRBV6-5, the J gene TRBJ1-2; 12 nucleotides align to TRBD1. Losses at the gene ends were 6 bases for V and 4 bases for J; bases not matched to a gene: 3. The germline gives CDR1 MNHEY, CDR2 SVGAGI. The CDR3 has 14 residues. CDR3 region: CASRGQGAIYGYTF. The DNA of the CDR3 is TGTGCCAGCAGGGGACAGGGGGCGATCTATGGCTACACCTTC.

The CDR3 sequence is CASSQTGTGGTTDTQYF. CDR3 DNA sequence: TGCGCCAGCAGCCAAACCGGGACAGGGGGCACTACAGATACGCAGTATTTT. The V call is TRBV4-1, the J call TRBJ2-3, with 12 bases that match TRBD1. The V and J ends lost 2 bases and 3 bases, in that order; junction bases with no gene match: 6. Germline V lookup: CDR1 MGHRA, CDR2 YSYEKL. This CDR3 comprises 17 residues.

The chain combines TRBV7-9 with TRBJ1-4, with a tentative D call TRBD1 (5 bases). This CDR3 has 16 residues. V shed 4 bases and J shed 5 bases, with 17 bases lying between them. Germline V gene lookup returns CDR1 SEHNR and CDR2 FQNEAQ (reference sequence). CDR3 in amino acids: CASSYRTTGVNEKLFF. CDR3 bases: TGTGCCAGCAGCTATCGAACCACAGGAGTGAATGAAAAACTGTTTTTT. Complete variable domain (other parts from reference TRBV7-9 and TRBJ1-4): DTGVSQNPRHKITKRGQNVTFRCDPISEHNRLYWYRQTLGQGPEFLTYFQNEAQLEKSRLLSDRFSAERPKGSFSTLEIQRTEQGDSAMYLCASSYRTTGVNEKLFFGSGTQLSVL.

This chain links TRBV5-4 with TRBJ2-5; 7 bases are shared with TRBD1. Germline lookup yields CDR1 SGHNT and CDR2 YYREEE (reference sequence). V dropped 3 bases and J dropped 2; count of bases not matched to a gene: 4. CDR3 length equals 14 residues. The CDR3 nucleotides read TGTGCCAGCAGCTCCCAGACAGGGCAAGAGACCCAGTACTTC. Translating gives CASSSQTGQETQYF. Drawing the rest from reference TRBV5-4 and TRBJ2-5, the complete variable domain is ETGVTQSPTHLIKTRGQQVTLRCSSQSGHNTVSWYQQALGQGPQFIFQYYREEENGRGNFPPRFSGLQFPNYSSELNVNALELDDSALYLCASSSQTGQETQYFGPGTRLLVL.

For the CDR3, the DNA is TGTGCCAGCTCTGATGGACAGAATCAGCCCCAGCATTTT. Translated, it gives CASSDGQNQPQHF. J is TRBJ1-5 and V is TRBV18; D is perhaps TRBD1 (6 bases). CDR1 KGHSH and CDR2 LQKENI come from the germline V gene. V gave up 6 bases and J gave up 4 bases, with 10 bases separating them. This CDR3 has 13 amino acids.

J is TRBJ2-2 and V is TRBV7-2; D is perhaps TRBD2 (5 bases). The CDR3 runs to 14 residues. Germline V lookup: CDR1 SGHTA, CDR2 FQGNSA. Trimming removed 3 bases at V and 2 bases at J, with 7 bases between. The CDR3 loop is CASSFTRNTGELFF. DNA for the CDR3: TGTGCCAGCAGCTTTACTAGAAACACCGGGGAGCTGTTTTTT.

The genes are TRBV19 and TRBJ2-1; TRBD2 agrees at 7 bases. The CDR3 is 15 residues long. Losses at the gene ends were 9 bases for V and 5 bases for J; bases not matched to a gene: 13. Germline values: CDR1 LNHDA, CDR2 SQIVND (reference sequence). The CDR3, as DNA: TGTGCCAGCAGCCGGGCGGGAGATTCCGACAATGAGCAGTTCTTC. It yields the protein CASSRAGDSDNEQFF. Full variable domain (outside the CDR3, taken from reference TRBV19 and TRBJ2-1): DGGITQSPKYLFRKEGQNVTLSCEQNLNHDAMYWYRQDPGQGLRLIYYSQIVNDFQKGDIAEGYSVSREKKESFPLTVTSAQKNPTAFYLCASSRAGDSDNEQFFGPGTRLTVL.